A single sample is the source of the 14 T cell receptor beta chains below, sequenced in a study of beta chain features in type 1 diabetes. Reverse transcription of all isolated RNA meant that expressed TCRB transcripts were sequenced. TCRdb's table, derived via immunoSEQ multiplex PCR, lists solely in-frame clones and lacks some. The sample carries roughly 400,000 clones, 14% recorded once. Material for sequencing was naive CD4+ T cells from blood. All receptors come from a young man in good health.

This clone was picked up a small number of times. The V gene is TRBV7-2, the J gene TRBJ1-4, with a possible D match to TRBD1 (5 bases). Trimming stripped 4 bases from V and 8 bases from J, with 17 bases between. CDR3 length: 15 amino acids. Germline values: CDR1 SGHTA, CDR2 FQGNSA. CDR3 nucleotides: TGTGCCAGCAGCTCCGGGACTTTCCCGGGCGAAAAACTGTTTTTT. The encoded protein is CASSSGTFPGEKLFF.

The chain carries TRBV30 and TRBJ2-1; 8 positions agree with TRBD2. The CDR3 consists of 17 residues. CDR1 is GTSNPN and CDR2 is SVGIG in the germline V gene (reference sequence). V was clipped by 0 bases and J by 0 bases; unmatched bases: 7. The CDR3 sequence is CAWSVRGGVSSYNEQFF. The CDR3 region has the DNA TGTGCCTGGAGTGTACGGGGGGGCGTTAGCTCCTACAATGAGCAGTTCTTC.

This clone was seen a few times. As DNA, the CDR3 is TGTGCCAGCAGCGTAGGTCGGCTAGCGGGTGTACAAGAGACCCAGTACTTC. Protein: CASSVGRLAGVQETQYF. The chain employs TRBV9 and TRBJ2-5; TRBD2 agrees at 8 bases. With V trimmed by 0 bases and J by 2 bases, 9 bases remained unmatched. CDR1 and CDR2 (germline): SGDLS, YYNGEE. The CDR3 consists of 17 residues.

This clone has more than one count but fewer than ten. The chain combines TRBV10-3 with TRBJ2-1; 8 bases map to TRBD2. The ends lost 0 bases at V and 4 bases at J; junction bases unmatched: 2. The length of the CDR3 is 15 residues. Germline values: CDR1 ENHRY, CDR2 SYGVKD. Here the CDR3 reads CAISESGLGYNEQFF. CDR3 DNA sequence: TGTGCCATCAGTGAGTCGGGACTAGGTTACAATGAGCAGTTCTTC.

This clone was observed a handful of times. Other DNA sequences in this specimen translate into the identical CDR3. J is TRBJ2-5 and V is TRBV20-1; D not certain. Trimming cost V 3 bases and J 4 bases, with 6 bases left between them. This CDR3 region has 11 residues. CDR1 and CDR2 from the germline V gene are DFQATT and SNEGSKA (reference sequence). The CDR3 reads CSASGGETQYF. CDR3 coding DNA: TGCAGTGCTAGCGGTGGAGAGACCCAGTACTTC.

This clone turned up a few times. This rearrangement joins TRBV6-1 to TRBJ1-2; D is undetermined. The CDR3 is 13 amino acids. Germline V gene data show CDR1 as MNHNS and CDR2 as SASEGT. Trimming left V 0 bases short and J 5 bases short, with 7 bases between. The CDR3 bases are TGTGCCAGCAGTGAAGCGGCGGGATATGGCTACACCTTC. Protein: CASSEAAGYGYTF.

The V call is TRBV11-2, the J call TRBJ2-1; 11 nucleotides line up with TRBD2. The CDR3 totals 15 residues. Germline CDR1 and CDR2: SGHAT and FQNNGV. J gave up 3 bases and V 5 bases, and 3 bases lay outside the gene matches. The CDR3 here is CASSVSGRGYNEQFF. CDR3 bases: TGTGCCAGCAGCGTTAGCGGGAGGGGCTACAATGAGCAGTTCTTC.

This clone was counted between two and nine times. The sample carries other DNA sequences with the same CDR3. This chain connects TRBV7-3 to TRBJ2-1; 7 bases are a match to TRBD2. This CDR3 comprises 14 residues. V shed 3 bases and J 4 bases; nucleotides not matched to a gene: 3. Germline V gene sequence: CDR1 SGHTA, CDR2 FQGTGA. The CDR3 coding sequence is TGTGCCAGCAGCTTGGCTAGCGGTTACAATGAGCAGTTCTTC. Protein product: CASSLASGYNEQFF.

This clone was seen only a few times. The chain recombines TRBV11-3 with TRBJ2-1; 8 nucleotides align to TRBD2. The V gene's germline CDR1 is SGHNT and CDR2 YENEEA. The J segment lost 7 bases and the V segment lost 6 bases, leaving 11 bases of the junction unmatched. The length of the CDR3 is 15 residues. The CDR3 DNA follows: TGTGCCAGCAGGGATCGGGAGGGGAAACCTAATGAGCAGTTCTTC. Its protein product is CASRDREGKPNEQFF.

J is TRBJ2-1 and V is TRBV7-2; 15 nucleotides line up with TRBD2. Germline CDR1 is SGHTA and CDR2 is FQGNSA. V lost 6 bases to trimming and J lost 4 bases; unmatched junction nucleotides: 1. This CDR3 is built from 15 residues. The CDR3: CASRGTSGRYNEQFF. CDR3 coding DNA: TGTGCCAGCAGAGGGACTAGCGGGAGGTACAATGAGCAGTTCTTC.

The sample holds a few counts of this clone. The chain employs TRBV29-1 and TRBJ1-6, with D perhaps TRBD1 (6 bases). CDR3 length: 13 residues. Trimming pared 6 bases from V and 7 bases from J, leaving 13 bases between. CDR1 is SQVTM, CDR2 ANQGSEA, per germline. In DNA form, the CDR3 reads TGCAGCGTGTCCACAGGGAACAATTCACCCCTCCACTTT. Translation gives CSVSTGNNSPLHF.

This clone was counted a few times. V is TRBV4-2 and J is TRBJ2-4, with 11 positions matching TRBD1. Germline V lookup: CDR1 LGHNA, CDR2 YNFKEQ. V was clipped by 1 base and J by 8 bases; unmatched bases: 4. The CDR3 contains 15 residues. In DNA, the CDR3 is TGTGCCAGCAGCCAAGGGACAGGGGGCTTAGACATTCAGTACTTC. This translates into CASSQGTGGLDIQYF.

This clone was detected only a few times. The V gene is TRBV7-9, the J gene TRBJ2-3, with D uncertain. The CDR3 is 12 residues long. Germline CDR1 SEHNR, CDR2 FQNEAQ (reference sequence). V dropped 0 bases and J dropped 6 bases, with 4 bases sitting between them. The CDR3 sequence: CASSLAVDTQYF. CDR3 DNA sequence: TGTGCCAGCAGCTTAGCCGTGGATACGCAGTATTTT.

The table lists this clone with a few counts. The rearrangement uses TRBV19 and TRBJ2-1, with 8 bases aligning to TRBD2. Looked up from germline, CDR1 is LNHDA and CDR2 is SQIVND (reference sequence). The CDR3 length is 13 residues. V gave up 6 bases and J gave up 7 bases; unmatched junction bases: 5. Here the CDR3 reads CASRGLAVNEQFF. The CDR3 bases are TGTGCCAGTAGAGGACTAGCAGTAAATGAGCAGTTCTTC.